The entry that follows covers one T cell receptor (beta chain) sequence. Antigen specificity is unknown. Sorted T cells were CFSE-labeled and cultured less than 6 days with allogeneic regulatory or mature dendritic cells at 1:10. CD4+ or CD8+ T cells were sorted as naive CD45RA+ or memory CD45RO+. The data stem from a study of regulatory dendritic cells for organ transplantation. Notes on the study in general: Considerable individual heterogeneity was seen in alloreactive memory CD8+ T cells. Mature dendritic cells appeared to drive more memory CD8+ clonal expansion than regulatory ones.

The method was immunoSEQ multiplex PCR; TCRdb's version includes in-frame clones alone and lacks a portion of them. This sample has 9,500 to 12,000 clones, with just under 90% found just once. Looked up from germline, CDR1 is MDHEN and CDR2 is SYDVKM. The CDR3 sequence is 18 residues long. Trimming stripped 5 bases from V and 1 base from J, with 23 bases between. This TCR came from a human donor in good health. The V gene is TRBV28, the J gene TRBJ1-1; a possible D gene is TRBD1 (5 bases). The sequencing sample was made of naive CD8+ T cells from blood cultured with dendritic cells. The subset denotes: CD45RA+ naive T cells. For the CDR3, the DNA is TGTGCCAGCAGTCCCGAGGGACCGAATAAAAAATGGAACACTGAAGCTTTCTTT. It encodes CASSPEGPNKKWNTEAFF.